This record looks at one T cell receptor beta chain sequence and its context. V lost 3 bases and J lost 2; bases outside the gene matches: 13. Germline lookup yields CDR1 SGHRS and CDR2 YFSETQ. The length of the CDR3 is 17 residues. This entry is derived from a study of cytomegalovirus exposure and HLA in healthy donors. The PCR used 60 Vbeta and 13 Jbeta primers. Per the original methods: An analysis performed later counted around 80 million unique TCR beta chains (roughly 10 million of them shared). TCRdb keeps only in-frame clones here, not all; method: immunoSEQ multiplex PCR. The V and J calls and the clone size are those of that table, but D and trimming were determined from the DNA. Of about 200,000 clones in the sample, approximately 86% were seen once.

The TCR originated in a woman younger than 45 in good health and CMV-seronegative. The rearrangement uses TRBV5-1 and TRBJ2-7, with 8 bases fitting TRBD1. Sequencing input: PBMCs. Here the CDR3 reads CASSSLRDRGLTYEQYF. As DNA, the CDR3 is TGCGCCAGCAGCTCCCTACGCGACAGGGGCCTAACCTACGAGCAGTACTTC.